The TCR beta chain under discussion was sequenced for a study of blood T cell repertoires in COVID-19. Study summary: Both acute and convalescent COVID-19 samples were obtained from the United States, Italy and Spain. The cDNA or gDNA used as material had been derived from T cells, B-cell-depleted T cells, or PBMCs.

Followed longitudinally, the Seattle patients had been enrolled during active infection. In the original workflow: Reference gene primers were amplified, and this amplification served to estimate nucleated cell counts. The method was immunoSEQ multiplex PCR; TCRdb's version includes in-frame clones alone and lacks a portion of them. The V and J calls and clone size were taken over from that table, and D and trimming were inferred from the DNA. This sample has more than 150,000 clones, with approximately 87% found just once. The V gene end was trimmed by 6 bases and the J gene end by 1 base; junction bases not matched to a gene: 8. Per the germline V gene, CDR1 is LNHDA and CDR2 is SQIVND (reference sequence). CDR3 length: 15 residues.

This chain links TRBV19 with TRBJ2-5, with 7 bases aligning to TRBD1. The source of this sequence is a woman between 70 and 85 years old with COVID-19, enrolled during active disease. Input material: peripheral blood. The CDR3 loop reads CASSPPGQPQETQYF. In nucleotides, the CDR3 is TGTGCCAGTAGCCCGCCGGGACAGCCCCAAGAGACCCAGTACTTC.